This T cell receptor beta chain came from a study of blood T cell repertoires in COVID-19. At the level of the study: Researchers got acute and convalescent COVID-19 samples from the United States, Italy and Spain. The analysed material was cDNA or gDNA that came from T cells, B-cell-depleted T cells, or PBMCs.

The authors' processing: Estimates of nucleated cell counts were drawn from the amplification of reference gene primers. Libraries were prepared by immunoSEQ multiplex PCR; TCRdb keeps only in-frame clonotypes and omits some of them. From that table come the V and J calls and clone size; the DNA was used to work out D and trimming. The repertoire holds 60,000 to 75,000 clones, roughly 80% seen once, with 8% to 10% in the top ten. CDR3 length equals 15 residues. Germline CDR1 reads SGHRS; CDR2 reads YFSETQ. V lost 2 bases and J lost 3, with 15 bases in between. The sample taken for sequencing was peripheral blood. This TCR derives from a woman older than 75 with acute or convalescent COVID-19. The chain carries TRBV5-1 and TRBJ2-7; tentatively, D is TRBD1 (5 bases). CDR3: CASSLFLGAGYEQYF. For the CDR3, the DNA is TGCGCCAGCAGCTTATTTCTAGGGGCAGGCTACGAGCAGTACTTC.